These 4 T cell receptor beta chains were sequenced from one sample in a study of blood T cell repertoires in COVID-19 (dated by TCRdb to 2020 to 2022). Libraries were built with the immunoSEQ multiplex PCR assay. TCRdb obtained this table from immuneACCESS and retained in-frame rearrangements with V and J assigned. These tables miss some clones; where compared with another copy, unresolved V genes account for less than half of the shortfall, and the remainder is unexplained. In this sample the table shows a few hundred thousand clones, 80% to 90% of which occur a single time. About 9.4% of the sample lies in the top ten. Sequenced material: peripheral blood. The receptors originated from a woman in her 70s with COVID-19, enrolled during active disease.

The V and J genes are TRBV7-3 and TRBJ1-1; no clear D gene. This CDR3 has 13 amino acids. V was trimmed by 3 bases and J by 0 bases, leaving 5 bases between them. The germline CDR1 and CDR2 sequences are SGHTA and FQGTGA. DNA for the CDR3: TGTGCCAGCAGCTTGTCCATGAACACTGAAGCTTTCTTT. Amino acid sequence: CASSLSMNTEAFF. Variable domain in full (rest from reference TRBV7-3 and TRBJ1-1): GAGVSQTPSNKVTEKGKYVELRCDPISGHTALYWYRQSLGQGPEFLIYFQGTGAADDSGLPNDRFFAVRPEGSVSTLKIQRTERGDSAVYLCASSLSMNTEAFFGQGTRLTVV.

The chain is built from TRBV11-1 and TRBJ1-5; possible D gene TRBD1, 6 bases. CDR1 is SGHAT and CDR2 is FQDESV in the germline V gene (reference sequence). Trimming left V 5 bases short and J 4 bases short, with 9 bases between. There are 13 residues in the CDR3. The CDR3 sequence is CASSHGQNQPQHF. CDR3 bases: TGTGCCAGCAGCCACGGACAGAATCAGCCCCAGCATTTT.

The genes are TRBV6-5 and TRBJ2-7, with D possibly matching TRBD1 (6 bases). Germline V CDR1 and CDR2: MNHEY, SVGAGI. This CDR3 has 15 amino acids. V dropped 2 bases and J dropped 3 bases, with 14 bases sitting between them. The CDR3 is CASSYGGQLSYEQYF. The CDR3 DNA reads TGTGCCAGCAGTTACGGGGGCCAGTTAAGCTACGAGCAGTACTTC.

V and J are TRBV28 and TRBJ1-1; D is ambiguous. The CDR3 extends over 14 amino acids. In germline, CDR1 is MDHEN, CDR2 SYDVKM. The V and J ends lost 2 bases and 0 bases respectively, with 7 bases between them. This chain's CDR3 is CASSLEPMNTEAFF. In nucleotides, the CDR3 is TGTGCCAGCAGTTTAGAGCCCATGAACACTGAAGCTTTCTTT.